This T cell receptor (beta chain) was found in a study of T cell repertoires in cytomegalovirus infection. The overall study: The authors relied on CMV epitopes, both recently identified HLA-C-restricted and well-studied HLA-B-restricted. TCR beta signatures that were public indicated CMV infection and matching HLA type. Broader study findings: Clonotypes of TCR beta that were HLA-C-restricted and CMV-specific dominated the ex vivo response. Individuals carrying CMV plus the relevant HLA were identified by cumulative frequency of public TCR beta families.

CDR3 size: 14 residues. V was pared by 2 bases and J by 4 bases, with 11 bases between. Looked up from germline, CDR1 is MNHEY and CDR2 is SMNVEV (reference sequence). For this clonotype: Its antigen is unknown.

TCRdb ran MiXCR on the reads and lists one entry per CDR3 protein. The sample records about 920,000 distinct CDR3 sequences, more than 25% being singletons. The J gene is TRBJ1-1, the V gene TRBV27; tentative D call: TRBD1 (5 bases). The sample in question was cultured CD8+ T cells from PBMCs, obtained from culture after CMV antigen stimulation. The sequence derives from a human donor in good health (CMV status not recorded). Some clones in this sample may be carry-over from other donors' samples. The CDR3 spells CASSLRGLATEAFF. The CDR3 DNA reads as TGTGCCAGCAGTTTAAGGGGCTTAGCCACTGAAGCTTTCTTT.